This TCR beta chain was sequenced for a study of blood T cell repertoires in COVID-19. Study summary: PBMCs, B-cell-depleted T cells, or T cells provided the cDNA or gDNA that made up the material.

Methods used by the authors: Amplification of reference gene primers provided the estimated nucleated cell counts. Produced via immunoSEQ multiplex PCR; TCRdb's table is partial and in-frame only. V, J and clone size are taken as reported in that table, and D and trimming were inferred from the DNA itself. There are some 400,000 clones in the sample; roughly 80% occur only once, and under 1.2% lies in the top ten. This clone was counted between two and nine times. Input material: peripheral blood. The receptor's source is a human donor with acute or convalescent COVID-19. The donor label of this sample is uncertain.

The DNA of the CDR3 is TGCGCCAGCAGCTGGACAGGGGACACCGGGGAGCTGTTTTTT. It is translated as CASSWTGDTGELFF. The chain joins TRBV5-1 to TRBJ2-2; TRBD1 aligns across 9 bases. CDR1 is SGHRS, CDR2 YFSETQ, per germline. Trimming took 3 bases from V and 3 from J; bases not matched to a gene: 0. The CDR3 runs to 14 residues.